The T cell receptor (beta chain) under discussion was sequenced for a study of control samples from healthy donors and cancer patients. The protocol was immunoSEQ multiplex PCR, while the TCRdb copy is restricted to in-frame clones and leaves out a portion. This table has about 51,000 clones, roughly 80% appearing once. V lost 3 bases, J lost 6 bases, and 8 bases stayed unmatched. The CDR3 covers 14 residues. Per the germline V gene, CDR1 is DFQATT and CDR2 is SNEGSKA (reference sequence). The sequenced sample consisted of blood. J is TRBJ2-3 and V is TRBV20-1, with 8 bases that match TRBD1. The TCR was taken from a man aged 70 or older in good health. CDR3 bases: TGCAGTGCTAGTGGGCAGGGGGCAAGGGATACGCAGTATTTT. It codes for CSASGQGARDTQYF.